What follows are 31 T cell receptor beta chains derived from one specimen sequenced in a study of OX40 agonist ivuxolimab in advanced cancers. Only in-frame clones appear in the TCRdb table, and some are missing; sequencing was by immunoSEQ multiplex PCR. The sample consists of over 55,000 clones, approximately 90% of them appearing once. The specimen comprised CD4+ or CD8+ T cells sorted from blood, sampled in a trial of the OX40 agonist ivuxolimab. Source of these receptors: an adult with an advanced solid tumor such as melanoma, head and neck, liver or kidney cancer.

This chain links TRBV27 with TRBJ2-1, with D tentatively TRBD2 (6 bases). The CDR3 consists of 14 residues. Trimming pared 3 bases from V and 3 bases from J, leaving 9 bases between. Germline CDR1 MNHEY, CDR2 SMNVEV (reference sequence). This CDR3 is CASSFERVYNEQFF. The CDR3 nucleotides read TGTGCCAGCAGTTTTGAGCGGGTCTACAATGAGCAGTTCTTC.

V is TRBV7-9 and J is TRBJ2-7, with no clear D. The germline CDR1 and CDR2 sequences are SEHNR and FQNEAQ (reference sequence). The CDR3 is made up of 13 amino acids. Trimming pared 4 bases from V and 2 bases from J, leaving 9 bases between. In DNA, the CDR3 is TGTGCCAGCAGCTCCCGGGTCCCCTACGAGCAGTACTTC. Protein product: CASSSRVPYEQYF.

The gene calls are TRBV27 and TRBJ2-2; D perhaps matches TRBD1 (8 bases). V was shortened by 0 bases and J by 6 bases, with 20 bases between the two germline ends. CDR3 length equals 18 residues. The germline V gene encodes CDR1 MNHEY and CDR2 SMNVEV (reference sequence). CDR3 sequence: CASSLSTIGQGGPGELFF. DNA of the CDR3: TGTGCCAGCAGTTTATCTACGATAGGACAGGGAGGGCCCGGGGAGCTGTTTTTT.

The CDR3 loop reads CASSSQGGDTQYF. The CDR3 coding sequence is TGTGCCAGCAGCTCCCAGGGGGGGGATACGCAGTATTTT. The chain joins TRBV7-2 to TRBJ2-3; either TRBD1 or TRBD2 may supply D (7 bases each). The CDR3 sequence is 13 residues long. CDR1 is SGHTA and CDR2 is FQGNSA in the germline V gene. V dropped 4 bases and J dropped 6 bases, with 11 bases sitting between them. Drawing the rest from reference TRBV7-2 and TRBJ2-3, the complete variable domain is GAGVSQSPSNKVTEKGKDVELRCDPISGHTALYWYRQSLGQGLEFLIYFQGNSAPDKSGLPSDRFSAERTGGSVSTLTIQRTQQEDSAVYLCASSSQGGDTQYFGPGTRLTVL.

This clone was found once. The J gene is TRBJ2-7, the V gene TRBV27; D not resolved. The germline V gene has CDR1 MNHEY and CDR2 SMNVEV (reference sequence). V was shortened by 3 bases and J by 5 bases, with 11 bases between the two germline ends. The CDR3 is 13 amino acids. The CDR3 DNA reads TGTGCCAGCAGTTTGTCGAACTTCGACGAGCAGTACTTC. Translation gives CASSLSNFDEQYF.

V and J are TRBV10-3 and TRBJ2-5; the match to TRBD1 covers 8 bases. Losses at the gene ends were 4 bases for V and 10 bases for J; bases not matched to a gene: 11. The germline gives CDR1 ENHRY, CDR2 SYGVKD. The CDR3 is made up of 14 amino acids. The CDR3 bases are TGTGCCATCAGTGCGGACAGGGCAGCCCGGGGCCAGTACTTC. Its protein product is CAISADRAARGQYF.

As DNA, the CDR3 is TGTGCCAGCAGCCCCACTGGGGCGAACTACGAGCAGTACTTC. It encodes CASSPTGANYEQYF. The chain has TRBV5-6 and TRBJ2-7, with TRBD1 as a possible D gene (5 bases). Germline V CDR1 and CDR2: SGHDT, YYEEEE. V lost 4 bases to trimming and J lost 3 bases, with 14 bases between them. The CDR3 is 14 amino acids.

The chain carries TRBV25-1 and TRBJ1-2; no clear D gene. Trimming stripped 7 bases from V and 8 bases from J, with 23 bases between. Germline loops: CDR1 MGHDK, CDR2 SYGVNS. This CDR3 has 15 amino acids. The CDR3, as DNA: TGTGCCAGCATAAGGGAGGCCAAGGGTCTAGGGGGCTACACCTTC. Its protein product is CASIREAKGLGGYTF.

The chain couples TRBV6-5 to TRBJ2-4, with a weak D call TRBD2 (6 bases). Germline assignment: CDR1 MNHEY and CDR2 SVGAGI. The CDR3 consists of 14 residues. Trimming shortened V by 4 bases and J by 0 bases, and 7 bases separated the two germline ends. This CDR3 is CASSSTRAKNIQYF. The CDR3 bases are TGTGCCAGCAGTTCGACTAGAGCCAAAAACATTCAGTACTTC.

This clone has just one count. The chain couples TRBV27 to TRBJ1-2; 8 positions match TRBD1. Germline loops: CDR1 MNHEY, CDR2 SMNVEV (reference sequence). The CDR3 consists of 15 residues. Trimming removed 4 bases from V and 6 bases from J; junction bases left unmatched: 10. CDR3 region: CASSSPRTGSHGYTF. Here the CDR3 DNA reads TGTGCCAGCAGTTCCCCCCGGACAGGGAGCCATGGCTACACCTTC.

Only one count was recorded for this clone. The genes are TRBV5-1 and TRBJ2-5; TRBD2 aligns across 7 bases. Per germline, CDR1 SGHRS and CDR2 YFSETQ. CDR3 size: 14 residues. V trimming: 4 bases; J trimming: 2 bases; junction bases outside the gene matches: 5. In nucleotides, the CDR3 is TGCGCCAGCAGCCCCTCTAGCGGACAAGAGACCCAGTACTTC. Encoded protein: CASSPSSGQETQYF.

V is TRBV11-3 and J is TRBJ2-7; 10 bases agree with TRBD2. CDR1 and CDR2 from the germline V gene are SGHNT and YENEEA. Germline trimming cut 2 bases from V and 0 bases from J; bases unmatched to any gene: 1. CDR3 length: 15 residues. The CDR3 DNA reads TGTGCCAGCAGCTTACTAGCGGGGGTCTCCTACGAGCAGTACTTC. Its translation: CASSLLAGVSYEQYF.

This clone is medium-sized (0.01 to 0.1%) by share. The rearrangement joins TRBV19 to TRBJ1-5, with D tentatively TRBD1 (5 bases). This CDR3 has 15 residues. The germline CDR1 and CDR2 sequences are LNHDA and SQIVND (reference sequence). Trimming stripped 5 bases from V and 11 bases from J, with 22 bases between. The CDR3 nucleotides are TGTGCCAGTAGTCCAGGGTCTACCTCGGGGGTGGCCCAGCATTTT. Encoded protein: CASSPGSTSGVAQHF.

V usage is TRBV25-1 and J usage is TRBJ1-1; a possible D gene is TRBD1 (5 bases). Germline CDR1 is MGHDK and CDR2 is SYGVNS. V was cut by 8 bases and J by 5 bases, with 18 bases left in between. The CDR3 length is 14 residues. CDR3: CASLDPEGRTEAFF. CDR3 coding DNA: TGTGCCAGCCTTGACCCCGAGGGACGTACTGAAGCTTTCTTT.

The J gene is TRBJ2-3, the V gene TRBV11-2, with 8 bases aligning to TRBD2. This CDR3 comprises 16 residues. Losses at the gene ends were 2 bases for V and 3 bases for J; bases not matched to a gene: 7. Germline V CDR1 and CDR2: SGHAT, FQNNGV. The CDR3 here is CASSLRGAGVTDTQYF. The CDR3 DNA is TGTGCCAGCAGCTTACGCGGAGCGGGAGTAACAGATACGCAGTATTTT.

The genes are TRBV6-4 and TRBJ1-2; no firm D call. The length of the CDR3 is 14 residues. Between the trimmed V and J ends, which lost 6 bases and 2 bases, there was a span of 13 bases. Germline lookup yields CDR1 MRHNA and CDR2 SNTAGT. The CDR3 nucleotides are TGTGCCAGCAGCCCGGCCCGAGGCAACTATGGCTACACCTTC. This sequence encodes CASSPARGNYGYTF.

This sequence joins TRBV5-1 and TRBJ1-1; 10 positions agree with TRBD1. This CDR3 is 16 amino acids long. After removal of 7 bases from V and 1 base from J, the junction contained 10 bases not matched to a gene. Germline assignment: CDR1 SGHRS and CDR2 YFSETQ. CDR3 sequence reads: CASARTGGYRNTEAFF. CDR3 coding DNA: TGCGCCAGCGCCAGGACAGGGGGATATCGGAACACTGAAGCTTTCTTT.

This chain links TRBV6-5 with TRBJ2-3, with 9 positions matching TRBD2. V lost 4 bases to trimming and J lost 5 bases; unmatched junction nucleotides: 10. CDR3 length equals 16 residues. Germline V gives CDR1 MNHEY, CDR2 SVGAGI. The DNA for the CDR3 is TGTGCCAGCAGTTTATCTAGCGGGGCCCGCCAAGATACGCAGTATTTT. This encodes CASSLSSGARQDTQYF.

V gene TRBV11-3 combines with J gene TRBJ2-3; TRBD2 aligns across 14 bases. This CDR3 has 18 residues. CDR1 is SGHNT, CDR2 YENEEA, per germline. J was trimmed by 4 bases and V by 1 base; bases with no gene match: 7. CDR3 loop: CASSLGLAGGIGADTQYF. In DNA, the CDR3 is TGTGCCAGCAGCTTAGGACTAGCGGGGGGGATCGGCGCAGATACGCAGTATTTT. Complete variable domain (other parts from reference TRBV11-3 and TRBJ2-3): EAGVVQSPRYKIIEKKQPVAFWCNPISGHNTLYWYLQNLGQGPELLIRYENEEAVDDSQLPKDRFSAERLKGVDSTLKIQPAELGDSAVYLCASSLGLAGGIGADTQYFGPGTRLTVL.

The gene calls are TRBV10-3 and TRBJ2-3; D unclear. This CDR3 spans 11 amino acids. The ends were cut back, 5 bases at V and 4 bases at J, with 4 bases in the middle. Germline V lookup: CDR1 ENHRY, CDR2 SYGVKD. Here the CDR3 DNA reads TGTGCCATCAGTAGAGCAGATACGCAGTATTTT. Amino acids: CAISRADTQYF.

CDR3 bases: TGTGCCAGCAGCTTAGAACAGGGGCGAAATGAAAAACTGTTTTTT. This encodes CASSLEQGRNEKLFF. This rearrangement joins TRBV7-8 to TRBJ1-4; 7 nucleotides agree with TRBD1. V gave up 1 base and J gave up 5 bases; unmatched junction bases: 4. The CDR3 has 15 amino acids. CDR1 is SGHVS and CDR2 is FQNEAQ in the germline V gene.

This rearrangement joins TRBV23-1 to TRBJ1-6; the D is unclear. TRBV23-1 is known as an ORF, though its function is uncertain. CDR3 size: 19 residues. V lost 1 base, J lost 4 bases, and 20 bases lay in between. In DNA, the CDR3 is TGCGCCAGCAGTCAATACCCCCCCTTTCCCACCAATTATAATTCACCCCTCCACTTT. The encoded protein is CASSQYPPFPTNYNSPLHF.

The genes are TRBV18 and TRBJ2-5; D unclear. Looked up from germline, CDR1 is KGHSH and CDR2 is LQKENI. This CDR3 has 13 residues. V lost 0 bases to trimming and J lost 4 bases, with 6 bases between them. As DNA, the CDR3 is TGTGCCAGCTCACCACCGACGGGAGAGACCCAGTACTTC. Translation gives CASSPPTGETQYF.

The chain recombines TRBV5-1 with TRBJ2-1, with a tentative D call TRBD2 (7 bases). Germline lookup yields CDR1 SGHRS and CDR2 YFSETQ. The CDR3 sequence is 14 residues long. Trimming stripped 3 bases from V and 5 bases from J, with 12 bases between. The DNA of the CDR3 is TGCGCCAGCAGCTACAAGCGGGACAACAATGAGCAGTTCTTC. This translates into CASSYKRDNNEQFF. Combining the CDR3 with reference TRBV5-1 and TRBJ2-1 gives the whole variable domain KAGVTQTPRYLIKTRGQQVTLSCSPISGHRSVSWYQQTPGQGLQFLFEYFSETQRNKGNFPGRFSGRQFSNSRSEMNVSTLELGDSALYLCASSYKRDNNEQFFGPGTRLTVL.

V is TRBV4-3 and J is TRBJ2-2; D is possibly TRBD2 (6 bases). The CDR3 contains 17 residues. CDR1 is LGHNA, CDR2 YSLEER, per germline. V was pared by 0 bases and J by 0 bases, with 11 bases between. CDR3 nucleotides: TGCGCCAGCAGCCAAGATTTGGGCGGGGCGAACACCGGGGAGCTGTTTTTT. Its translation: CASSQDLGGANTGELFF.

About this clone: One end of the junction does not line up with germline, which may come from a read error. The genes are TRBV28 and TRBJ2-3; 7 positions agree with TRBD2. The CDR3 is 15 amino acids. Germline-derived CDR1 and CDR2 are MDHEN and SYDVKM. CDR3 region: CASKRSSGSTHTQYF. Written as DNA, the CDR3 is TGTGCCAGCAAACGATCTAGCGGAAGCACACATACGCAGTATTTT.

The chain couples TRBV11-3 to TRBJ2-6; weak D call: TRBD2 (6 bases). Germline V gene sequence: CDR1 SGHNT, CDR2 YENEEA. The V and J ends lost 10 bases and 0 bases respectively, with 19 bases between them. The CDR3 totals 17 residues. The CDR3 spells CATIWISGYSGANVLTF. CDR3 bases: TGTGCCACCATTTGGATTAGCGGCTACTCTGGGGCCAACGTCCTGACTTTC. The entire variable domain, with the rest obtained from reference TRBV11-3 and TRBJ2-6, is as follows: EAGVVQSPRYKIIEKKQPVAFWCNPISGHNTLYWYLQNLGQGPELLIRYENEEAVDDSQLPKDRFSAERLKGVDSTLKIQPAELGDSAVYLCATIWISGYSGANVLTFGAGSRLTVL.

The V call is TRBV2, the J call TRBJ2-5; possibly TRBD2 for D (6 bases). The V gene's germline CDR1 is SNHLY and CDR2 FYNNEI. V was cut by 8 bases and J by 2 bases, with 15 bases left in between. CDR3 length: 14 amino acids. CDR3 bases: TGTGCCAGCGAGGGGACTCCAGAGCAAGAGACCCAGTACTTC. Its protein is CASEGTPEQETQYF. Together with reference TRBV2 and TRBJ2-5, the CDR3 gives the full variable domain: EPEVTQTPSHQVTQMGQEVILRCVPISNHLYFYWYRQILGQKVEFLVSFYNNEISEKSEIFDDQFSVERPDGSNFTLKIRSTKLEDSAMYFCASEGTPEQETQYFGPGTRLLVL.

The table lists this clone with a few counts. CDR3 in DNA: TGCGCCAGCAGCTTGTTCGGGGCCGGGGACGGGGAGCTGTTTTTT. Protein sequence: CASSLFGAGDGELFF. This sequence joins TRBV5-1 and TRBJ2-2; the D call may be TRBD1 or TRBD2 (5 bases each). The CDR3 spans 15 residues. Trimming left V 1 base short and J 7 bases short, with 14 bases between. CDR1 SGHRS and CDR2 YFSETQ come from the germline V gene.

The chain recombines TRBV29-1 with TRBJ2-2; 9 bases fit TRBD1. Germline V lookup: CDR1 SQVTM, CDR2 ANQGSEA. Trimming took 6 bases from V and 10 from J; bases not matched to a gene: 12. CDR3 length: 14 amino acids. The DNA for the CDR3 is TGCAGCGTCGGACAGGGGCTCGATGTGACGGAGCTGTTTTTT. The encoded protein is CSVGQGLDVTELFF.

This chain joins TRBV12-5 and TRBJ2-3, with D perhaps TRBD2 (5 bases). CDR1 is LGHNT, CDR2 FRNRAP, per germline. Deletions cut 7 bases from V and 8 bases from J, with 19 bases between. The CDR3 contains 14 residues. This CDR3 is CASAPPGISITQYF. CDR3 coding DNA: TGTGCTAGTGCCCCTCCGGGGATATCGATTACGCAGTATTTT.